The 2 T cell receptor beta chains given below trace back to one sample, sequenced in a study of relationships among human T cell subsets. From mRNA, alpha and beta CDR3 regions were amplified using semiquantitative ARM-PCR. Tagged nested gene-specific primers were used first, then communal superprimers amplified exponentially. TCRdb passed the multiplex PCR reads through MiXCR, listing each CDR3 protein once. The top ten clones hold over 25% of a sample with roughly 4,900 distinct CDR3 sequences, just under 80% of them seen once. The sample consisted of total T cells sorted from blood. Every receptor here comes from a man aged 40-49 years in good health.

The CDR3 sequence: CASGGTFGGNQPQHF. Here the CDR3 DNA reads TGTGCCAGTGGGGGGACATTCGGCGGCAATCAGCCCCAGCATTTT. The chain is built from TRBV19 and TRBJ1-5, with a weak D call TRBD1 (6 bases). CDR3 length: 15 amino acids. Germline V gene data show CDR1 as LNHDA and CDR2 as SQIVND (reference sequence). Deletions cut 8 bases from V and 2 bases from J, with 16 bases between.

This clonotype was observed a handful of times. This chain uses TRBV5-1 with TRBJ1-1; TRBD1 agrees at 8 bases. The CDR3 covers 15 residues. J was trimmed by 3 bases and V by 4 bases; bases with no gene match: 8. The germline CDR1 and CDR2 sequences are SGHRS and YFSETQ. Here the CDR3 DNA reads TGCGCCAGCAGCCGAACTATGGACAGGGACACTGAAGCTTTCTTT. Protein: CASSRTMDRDTEAFF.